The following is a TCR beta chain sequence with its context. Its antigen is unidentified. This specimen belongs to a study of CD8+ T cells in alopecia areata. Isolated RNA was reverse transcribed into cDNA used as the sequencing template. The data were produced by immunoSEQ multiplex PCR, yet TCRdb's version contains in-frame clones alone and is incomplete. The table records roughly 130,000 clones, 58% of them present only once. Study-wide findings and caveats: Compared with normal scalp, lesional scalp had higher clonality and more expanded CD8+ clones.

This CDR3 contains 16 residues. Looked up from germline, CDR1 is SGHRS and CDR2 is YFSETQ. V shed 0 bases and J shed 5 bases, with 17 bases lying between them. The gene calls are TRBV5-1 and TRBJ2-5; a weak D match, TRBD1 (5 bases). The sequenced sample was CD4+ T cells sorted from blood, obtained at week 0. The clonotype comes from a human donor with alopecia areata. The CDR3: CASSLGLQGAWETQYF. For the CDR3, the DNA is TGCGCCAGCAGCTTGGGTCTCCAGGGCGCGTGGGAGACCCAGTACTTC.